This T cell receptor (beta chain) is drawn from a study of cytomegalovirus exposure and HLA in healthy donors. Only a few counts were recorded for this clone. The target antigen is unknown. The J segment lost 0 bases and the V segment lost 5 bases, leaving 5 bases of the junction unmatched. The germline gives CDR1 SEHNR, CDR2 FQNEAQ (reference sequence). CDR3 length: 15 amino acids. Findings and limits, study-wide: Sequencing likely produced, as an artifact, a cluster of highly shared sequence variants.

PCR involved 60 Vbeta and 13 Jbeta primers. Clones were sequenced by immunoSEQ multiplex PCR, and TCRdb holds only the in-frame ones, with some missing. The repertoire consists of about 150,000 clones, with 70% to 80% occurring once and the leading ten covering roughly 4.2%. The receptor was derived from a woman aged 40 to 50 in good health and CMV-seronegative. The specimen sequenced was PBMCs. The J gene is TRBJ1-2, the V gene TRBV7-9, with 8 bases lining up with TRBD1. CDR3 sequence reads: CASSAGQGANYGYTF. Written as DNA, the CDR3 is TGTGCCAGCAGCGCCGGACAGGGAGCTAACTATGGCTACACCTTC.